A single sample gave rise to the 17 T cell receptor beta chains below, sequenced in a study of radiation and T cells in renal cell carcinoma. Time point described: baseline pretreatment blood. Treatment denoted: 15 Gy SBRT to primary tumor, nephrectomy 4 weeks later. Profiling relied on immunoSEQ multiplex PCR, and the TCRdb table lists in-frame clones only, not all of them. Found here are tens of thousands of clones, around 80% of them singletons; the top ten hold 7.3%. This sample comprised blood, obtained from a patient whose treatment included radiotherapy and nephrectomy. These receptors came from a man in his 60s with renal cell carcinoma.

The V and J genes are TRBV5-1 and TRBJ2-3, with 13 bases fitting TRBD2. This CDR3 is 19 amino acids long. With 4 bases clipped from V and 0 bases from J, the junction kept 11 bases outside the gene matches. CDR1 and CDR2 from the germline V gene are SGHRS and YFSETQ. In DNA form, the CDR3 reads TGCGCCAGCAGCAAAGCCTCACTAGCGGGGGGGACAAGCACAGATACGCAGTATTTT. This sequence encodes CASSKASLAGGTSTDTQYF. The variable domain in full, completed from reference TRBV5-1 and TRBJ2-3, reads KAGVTQTPRYLIKTRGQQVTLSCSPISGHRSVSWYQQTPGQGLQFLFEYFSETQRNKGNFPGRFSGRQFSNSRSEMNVSTLELGDSALYLCASSKASLAGGTSTDTQYFGPGTRLTVL.

This chain joins TRBV19 and TRBJ1-2; possibly TRBD1 for D (5 bases). The CDR3 runs 13 residues. The V end was cut by 2 bases, the J end by 8 bases, with 12 bases between. The germline gives CDR1 LNHDA, CDR2 SQIVND (reference sequence). The CDR3 sequence: CASSITRGDGYTF. Here the CDR3 DNA reads TGTGCCAGTAGTATAACAAGGGGCGACGGCTACACCTTC. Full variable domain (rest looked up from reference TRBV19 and TRBJ1-2): DGGITQSPKYLFRKEGQNVTLSCEQNLNHDAMYWYRQDPGQGLRLIYYSQIVNDFQKGDIAEGYSVSREKKESFPLTVTSAQKNPTAFYLCASSITRGDGYTFGSGTRLTVV.

The chain has TRBV14 and TRBJ2-1; D gene ambiguous. Trimming removed 2 bases from V and 15 bases from J, with 17 bases in between. The germline gives CDR1 SGHDN, CDR2 FVKESK. The CDR3 consists of 13 residues. The CDR3 sequence is CASSQQAGSKLFF. DNA of the CDR3: TGTGCCAGCAGCCAACAAGCCGGGTCGAAGCTGTTCTTC.

This sequence joins TRBV4-2 and TRBJ1-2; D remains ambiguous. Trimming stripped 0 bases from V and 8 bases from J, with 13 bases between. This CDR3 contains 14 residues. Germline CDR1 and CDR2: LGHNA and YNFKEQ. CDR3 in amino acids: CASSQDDTGGGYTF. CDR3 in DNA: TGTGCCAGCAGCCAAGATGACACGGGCGGCGGCTACACCTTC.

The CDR3, as DNA: TGTGCCACCAGCAGAGCGGCAGGGGAGCAGTACTTC. The encoded protein is CATSRAAGEQYF. The chain is built from TRBV15 and TRBJ2-7, with D perhaps TRBD1 (5 bases). Trimming removed 1 base from V and 7 bases from J, with 8 bases in between. There are 12 residues in the CDR3. CDR1 is LNHNV and CDR2 is YYDKDF in the germline V gene (reference sequence). The complete variable domain, with remaining parts taken from reference TRBV15 and TRBJ2-7, reads DAMVIQNPRYQVTQFGKPVTLSCSQTLNHNVMYWYQQKSSQAPKLLFHYYDKDFNNEADTPDNFQSRRPNTSFCFLDIRSPGLGDTAMYLCATSRAAGEQYFGPGTRLTVT.

This clone appeared a single time. The gene calls are TRBV27 and TRBJ2-4; D possibly corresponds to TRBD2 (5 bases). Trimming left V 5 bases short and J 12 bases short, with 17 bases between. The CDR3 contains 13 residues. Germline V gives CDR1 MNHEY, CDR2 SMNVEV (reference sequence). CDR3 protein: CASSLTRDRPQYF. CDR3 sequence (DNA): TGTGCCAGCAGTCTCACCCGGGATCGGCCTCAGTACTTC.

This rearrangement joins TRBV7-2 to TRBJ2-2; 12 bases map to TRBD2. Unmatched junction bases numbered 7, after V lost 7 bases and J lost 7 bases. Germline V gives CDR1 SGHTA, CDR2 FQGNSA. CDR3 length: 15 residues. CDR3 sequence (DNA): TGTGCCAGCATCCTAGCGGGAGGGCCGGTCGGGGAGCTGTTTTTT. This codes for CASILAGGPVGELFF.

The rearrangement links TRBV10-1 to TRBJ2-7; tentatively, D is TRBD1 (7 bases). The length of the CDR3 is 15 residues. CDR1 and CDR2 from the germline V gene are WNHNN and SYGVQD (reference sequence). V lost 0 bases and J 5 bases, leaving 14 bases between the germline ends. The CDR3 spells CASSESPGGFDEQYF. The CDR3 DNA reads as TGCGCCAGCAGTGAGTCGCCAGGGGGGTTCGACGAGCAGTACTTC.

The chain recombines TRBV19 with TRBJ2-7, with D hard to call. This CDR3 comprises 14 residues. Trimming shortened V by 4 bases and J by 1 base, and 11 bases separated the two germline ends. The germline V gene encodes CDR1 LNHDA and CDR2 SQIVND (reference sequence). The CDR3 here is CASSTMGISYEQYF. CDR3 nucleotide sequence: TGTGCCAGTAGTACCATGGGGATTTCCTACGAGCAGTACTTC.

CDR3 in amino acids: CASSVDRGSDEQYF. The CDR3 bases are TGTGCCAGCAGCGTCGACAGGGGTAGTGACGAGCAGTACTTC. The chain is built from TRBV9 and TRBJ2-7, with 8 bases lining up with TRBD1. V lost 2 bases, J lost 5 bases, and 6 bases stayed unmatched. The CDR3 spans 14 residues. The germline gives CDR1 SGDLS, CDR2 YYNGEE.

The V call is TRBV30, the J call TRBJ2-1; 7 bases fit TRBD2. The CDR3 has 16 amino acids. Germline lookup yields CDR1 GTSNPN and CDR2 SVGIG (reference sequence). Germline trimming cut 3 bases from V and 0 bases from J; bases unmatched to any gene: 8. CDR3 DNA sequence: TGTGCCTGGAGCGATCCCGGGGGGTTCTCCTACAATGAGCAGTTCTTC. Encoded protein: CAWSDPGGFSYNEQFF.

This chain joins TRBV5-6 and TRBJ1-5, with D tentatively TRBD1 (6 bases). The CDR3 loop spans 16 amino acids. Trimming pared 2 bases from V and 5 bases from J, leaving 17 bases between. CDR1 and CDR2 from the germline V gene are SGHDT and YYEEEE. For the CDR3, the DNA is TGTGCCAGCAGCTTCGGCGGGCAGGGGTGGGATCAGCCCCAGCATTTT. It codes for CASSFGGQGWDQPQHF.

The CDR3 region has the DNA TGTGCCAGCAGTGAATCCCCGCGTGGGGTCACTGAAGCTTTCTTT. This codes for CASSESPRGVTEAFF. The chain links TRBV6-1 to TRBJ1-1; D ambiguous. Trimming pared 2 bases from V and 4 bases from J, leaving 14 bases between. The germline CDR1 and CDR2 sequences are MNHNS and SASEGT. This CDR3 is built from 15 residues.

J is TRBJ1-3 and V is TRBV6-5; D is unresolved. There are 15 residues in the CDR3. V lost 6 bases and J lost 2, with 14 bases in between. The germline CDR1 and CDR2 sequences are MNHEY and SVGAGI. The CDR3 nucleotides read TGTGCCAGCAGAAGAGGGCGTGAGACTGGAAACACCATATATTTT. Protein: CASRRGRETGNTIYF.

The genes are TRBV29-1 and TRBJ2-2; D is unresolved. V lost 7 bases, J lost 7 bases, and 10 bases lay in between. Germline V gene sequence: CDR1 SQVTM, CDR2 ANQGSEA. The CDR3 extends over 11 amino acids. The CDR3 spells CSASMIGELFF. The CDR3 region has the DNA TGCAGCGCCTCAATGATCGGGGAGCTGTTTTTT.

The rearrangement joins TRBV5-1 to TRBJ2-1; D perhaps matches TRBD2 (6 bases). Trimming removed 2 bases from V and 4 bases from J, with 10 bases in between. In germline, CDR1 is SGHRS, CDR2 YFSETQ. The CDR3 runs to 14 residues. Written as DNA, the CDR3 is TGCGCCAGCAGCTTCCCGGGAGAGTACAATGAGCAGTTCTTC. Its protein is CASSFPGEYNEQFF.

The rearrangement uses TRBV19 and TRBJ2-7; 8 nucleotides align to TRBD2. The junction had 7 bases not matched to a gene; V was cut back by 6 bases and J by 0 bases. The CDR3 is made up of 15 amino acids. Germline CDR1 and CDR2: LNHDA and SQIVND (reference sequence). The CDR3 sequence: CASSTRGGGSYEQYF. The CDR3 DNA reads TGTGCCAGTAGCACCCGGGGGGGCGGCTCCTACGAGCAGTACTTC.